This T cell receptor (beta chain) emerged from a study of cytomegalovirus exposure and HLA in healthy donors. Broader study findings: Looking again later, the authors saw that most CMV-associated TCR beta chains seemed HLA-restricted. Some V segments (TRBV6-2 and TRBV6-3 among them) were excluded as indistinguishable. Presence/absence analyses assumed roughly uniform sequencing depth across donors. Earlier analysis looked at TCR beta V segments, and most were productive about 90% or about 30% of the time.

Use of 60 Vbeta and 13 Jbeta primers characterized the PCR. Produced via immunoSEQ multiplex PCR; TCRdb's table is partial and in-frame only. The data show 120,000 or so clones, more than 80% seen once. This CDR3 is built from 17 residues. Germline CDR1 is MGHRA and CDR2 is YSYEKL. Trimming removed 4 bases from V and 4 bases from J; junction bases left unmatched: 10. Notes on this clone: No antigen is known for it.

This TCR came from a man aged 30 to 45 in good health and CMV-seropositive. This chain uses TRBV4-1 with TRBJ2-1; TRBD2 agrees at 10 bases. Input material: PBMCs. The CDR3 loop reads CASSLQSPAGGYNEQFF. As DNA, the CDR3 is TGCGCCAGCAGCCTCCAATCCCCAGCGGGGGGGTACAATGAGCAGTTCTTC.